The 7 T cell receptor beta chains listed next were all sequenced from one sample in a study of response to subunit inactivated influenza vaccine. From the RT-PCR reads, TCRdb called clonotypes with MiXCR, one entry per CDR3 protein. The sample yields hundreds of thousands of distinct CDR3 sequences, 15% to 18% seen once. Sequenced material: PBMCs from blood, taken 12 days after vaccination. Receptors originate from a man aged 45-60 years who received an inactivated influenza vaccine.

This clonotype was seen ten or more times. The CDR3 region is CASSLRQGRTGELFF. In DNA, the CDR3 is TGTGCCAGCAGTTTAAGGCAGGGGCGCACCGGGGAGCTGTTTTTT. The J gene is TRBJ2-2, the V gene TRBV12-3 or TRBV12-4; D may be TRBD1 (6 bases). V gave up 2 bases and J gave up 4 bases, with 11 bases separating them. The CDR3 is made up of 15 amino acids.

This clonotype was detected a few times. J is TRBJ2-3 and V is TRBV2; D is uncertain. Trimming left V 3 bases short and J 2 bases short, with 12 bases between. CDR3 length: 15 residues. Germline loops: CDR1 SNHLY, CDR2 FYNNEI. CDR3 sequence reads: CASSDLQDLTDTQYF. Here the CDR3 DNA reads TGTGCCAGCAGTGACCTACAAGACCTCACAGATACGCAGTATTTT. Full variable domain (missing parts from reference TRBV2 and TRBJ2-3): EPEVTQTPSHQVTQMGQEVILRCVPISNHLYFYWYRQILGQKVEFLVSFYNNEISEKSEIFDDQFSVERPDGSNFTLKIRSTKLEDSAMYFCASSDLQDLTDTQYFGPGTRLTVL.

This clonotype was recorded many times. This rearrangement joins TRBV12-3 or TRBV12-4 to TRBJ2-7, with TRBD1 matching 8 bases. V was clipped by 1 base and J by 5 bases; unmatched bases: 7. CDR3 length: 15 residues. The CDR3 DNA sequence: TGTGCCAGCAGTTTAGGTTGGCAGGGGGCCCACGAGCAGTACTTC. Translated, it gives CASSLGWQGAHEQYF.

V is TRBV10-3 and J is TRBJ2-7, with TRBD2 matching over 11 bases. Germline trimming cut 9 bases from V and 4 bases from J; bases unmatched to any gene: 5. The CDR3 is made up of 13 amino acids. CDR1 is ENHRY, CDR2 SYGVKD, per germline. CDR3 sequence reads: CAMALAGGYEQYF. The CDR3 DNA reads TGTGCCATGGCTCTAGCGGGAGGTTACGAGCAGTACTTC.

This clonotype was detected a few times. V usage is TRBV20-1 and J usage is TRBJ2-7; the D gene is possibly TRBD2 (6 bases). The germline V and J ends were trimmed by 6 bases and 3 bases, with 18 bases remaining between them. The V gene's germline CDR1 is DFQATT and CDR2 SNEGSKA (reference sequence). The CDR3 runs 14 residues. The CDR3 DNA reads TGCAGTGCGGCCCCGGGACTGATGAACTACGAGCAGTACTTC. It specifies CSAAPGLMNYEQYF.

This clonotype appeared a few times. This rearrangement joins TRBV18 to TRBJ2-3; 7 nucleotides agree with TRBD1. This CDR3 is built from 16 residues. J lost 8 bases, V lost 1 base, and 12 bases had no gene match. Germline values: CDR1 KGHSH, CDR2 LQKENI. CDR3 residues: CASSPLSGTVFRTQYF. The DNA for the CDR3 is TGTGCCAGCTCACCACTATCCGGGACAGTTTTTCGTACGCAGTATTTT.

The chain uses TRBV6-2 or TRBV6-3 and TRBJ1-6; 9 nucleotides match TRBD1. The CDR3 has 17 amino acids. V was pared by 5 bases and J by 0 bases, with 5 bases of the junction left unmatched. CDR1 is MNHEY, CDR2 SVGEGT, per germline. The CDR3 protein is CASSDTGGSSYNSPLHF. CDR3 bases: TGTGCCAGCAGTGATACAGGGGGCAGCTCCTATAATTCACCCCTCCACTTT.